The present entry profiles one TCR beta chain with its context. Many counts were recorded for this clonotype. No cognate antigen has been identified for it. No quality values exist for individual bases; no much larger clone is one base distant. From a lookup of the germline V gene, CDR1 and CDR2 are MNHEY and SVGAGI. From its cysteine to its phenylalanine, the CDR3 spans 16 amino acids. Only the CDR3 region is kept as DNA, spanning 48 bases read in frame from base 1. At the junction V is shortened by 3 bases and J by 6 bases; bases outside the gene matches: 5. This entry comes from a study of T-cell reconstitution after alpha-beta-depleted transplantation in children (dated by TCRdb to between 2015 and 2016). Regarding the study in general: The study quantitatively tracked T-cell immune reconstitution after TCRalphabeta/CD19-depleted allogeneic hematopoietic cell transplantation in children using TCR repertoire profiling.

The library came from PCR. Instrument on record: Illumina HiSeq 2500. TCR library preparation used molecular barcoding, with unique molecular identifiers applied to normalize quantification of the TCRbeta repertoire. In TCRdb, the public reads were trimmed at Q25 with fastp and aligned with MiXCR, with productive beta chains retained. Rows are unified per CDR3 protein, each entry keeping the most common DNA and genes. In all, the sample holds roughly 350,000 distinct CDR3 sequences, and about a tenth of those were seen once. Jointly, the top ten make up 2% to 3% of the sample. This sequence was found in a human donor who donated a stem cell graft to a child with acute lymphoblastic leukemia. This chain is built from TRBV6-5 and TRBJ2-1, with 13 junctional bases fitting TRBD2. The sample here was PBMCs from the stem cell graft donor, taken from the stem cell graft. The CDR3 reads as follows: CASSYPGTSGVNEQFF. In nucleotides, the sequence is TGTGCCAGCAGTTATCCCGGGACTAGCGGGGTCAATGAGCAGTTCTTC.